This record concerns one TCR beta chain sequence. What it binds is not known. The record originates from a study of OX40 agonist ivuxolimab in advanced cancers. Study observations and caveats: Some patients without response likewise showed low normalized clonal expansion.

This CDR3 spans 15 amino acids. Germline V gives CDR1 MNHNS, CDR2 SASEGT. Trimming pared 1 base from V and 8 bases from J, leaving 17 bases between. Some clones are missing from TCRdb's copy, which holds only in-frame ones; the method was immunoSEQ multiplex PCR. The data hold around 50,000 clones, with approximately 91% observed a single time. The receptor's source is an adult with an advanced solid tumor such as melanoma, head and neck, liver or kidney cancer. The source material was CD4+ or CD8+ T cells sorted from blood, sampled in a trial of the OX40 agonist ivuxolimab. The genes are TRBV6-1 and TRBJ1-2; D possibly corresponds to TRBD1 (5 bases). CDR3 sequence reads: CASSEVSGAKGGYTF. In nucleotides, the CDR3 is TGTGCCAGCAGTGAAGTATCCGGGGCGAAAGGCGGCTACACCTTC.